The 22 T cell receptor beta chains listed next were all sequenced from one sample in a study of beta chain features in type 1 diabetes (dated by TCRdb to 2016 to 2019). Here is what the overall study found, with its caveats: A moderate but significant shortening of TCRB CDR3 length was observed in type 1 diabetes patients in all four CD4+ subsets.

Library preparation used the immunoSEQ multiplex PCR assay. The High Capacity cDNA Reverse Transcription Kit was used to reverse transcribe all of the isolated RNA, meaning that expressed TCRB transcripts were what got sequenced. TCRdb obtained this table from immuneACCESS and retained in-frame rearrangements with V and J assigned. These tables miss some clones; where compared with another copy, unresolved V genes account for less than half of the shortfall, and the remainder is unexplained. The sample includes almost 350,000 clones, with approximately 10% observed a single time. Of the sample, 1% is held by the ten largest clones. Their antigen targets remain unknown. The sample consisted of central memory CD4+ T cells from blood. These receptors were collected from a man in his thirties or forties with type 1 diabetes.

In this sample, this clone turned up a few times. The rearrangement joins TRBV5-1 to TRBJ2-3, with 7 bases aligning to TRBD2. CDR3 length: 15 residues. Germline assignment: CDR1 SGHRS and CDR2 YFSETQ. V was clipped by 4 bases and J by 3 bases; unmatched bases: 8. The CDR3 DNA reads TGCGCCAGCAGCCTGACTAGCCGGGGGACAGATACGCAGTATTTT. It yields the protein CASSLTSRGTDTQYF.

In this sample, this clone turned up many times. V is TRBV7-2 and J is TRBJ2-3, with a tentative D call TRBD1 (6 bases). V was shortened by 2 bases and J by 6 bases, with 12 bases between the two germline ends. The germline CDR1 and CDR2 sequences are SGHTA and FQGNSA. This CDR3 region has 14 residues. The CDR3 DNA is TGTGCCAGCAGCTTATCAGGGGCCAGGGATACGCAGTATTTT. It encodes CASSLSGARDTQYF.

The chain recombines TRBV21-1 with TRBJ1-1. TRBV21-1 is a pseudogene. The CDR3 totals 13 residues. The CDR3 coding sequence is TGTGCCAGCCCGGGGCAGATGAACACTGAAGCTTTCTTT. Amino acids: CASPGQMNTEAFF.

This clone was seen a single time. This chain connects TRBV11-2 to TRBJ1-2; D is perhaps TRBD1 (6 bases). Germline CDR1 and CDR2: SGHAT and FQNNGV. The CDR3 runs to 14 residues. The germline V and J ends were trimmed by 2 bases and 4 bases, with 11 bases remaining between them. The CDR3 loop is CASSLQQGPYGYTF. DNA for the CDR3: TGTGCCAGCAGCTTACAACAGGGACCCTATGGCTACACCTTC.

V and J are TRBV18 and TRBJ2-1; maybe TRBD2 (5 bases). Germline lookup yields CDR1 KGHSH and CDR2 LQKENI. Trimming cost V 0 bases and J 6 bases, with 9 bases left between them. This CDR3 is built from 14 residues. In nucleotides, the CDR3 is TGTGCCAGCTCACCACCTTGGAGCGGCAATGAGCAGTTCTTC. It translates to CASSPPWSGNEQFF.

The rearrangement links TRBV2 to TRBJ2-3; 10 bases fit TRBD2. Looked up from germline, CDR1 is SNHLY and CDR2 is FYNNEI. Trimming took 6 bases from V and 2 from J; bases not matched to a gene: 5. The CDR3 is made up of 15 amino acids. CDR3 amino acids: CASRASGGPTDTQYF. CDR3 bases: TGTGCCAGCAGGGCTAGCGGGGGCCCCACAGATACGCAGTATTTT.

This sequence joins TRBV5-4 and TRBJ2-5, with 10 bases matching TRBD2. The CDR3 is 15 residues long. CDR1 is SGHNT and CDR2 is YYREEE in the germline V gene (reference sequence). J was trimmed by 5 bases and V by 3 bases; bases with no gene match: 7. This chain's CDR3 is CASSSILAGGETQYF. The CDR3 DNA follows: TGTGCCAGCAGCTCTATATTAGCGGGGGGCGAGACCCAGTACTTC.

DNA of the CDR3: TGTGCCAGTAGTACCGGGGCGCATCAGCCCCAGCATTTT. Translated: CASSTGAHQPQHF. The chain employs TRBV19 and TRBJ1-5; possibly TRBD1 for D (5 bases). The germline V gene has CDR1 LNHDA and CDR2 SQIVND (reference sequence). V lost 4 bases, J lost 5 bases, and 9 bases lay in between. The CDR3 extends over 13 amino acids.

V gene TRBV7-2 combines with J gene TRBJ1-1, with 8 bases lining up with TRBD1. Germline trimming cut 5 bases from V and 5 bases from J; bases unmatched to any gene: 7. This CDR3 region has 14 residues. Germline V gives CDR1 SGHTA, CDR2 FQGNSA. The CDR3 reads CASSVGQGWTEAFF. The DNA of the CDR3 is TGTGCCAGCAGCGTCGGACAGGGTTGGACTGAAGCTTTCTTT.

The chain is built from TRBV7-6 and TRBJ2-1, with D possibly matching TRBD2 (5 bases). The CDR3 spans 16 residues. Germline V gene lookup returns CDR1 SGHVS and CDR2 FNYEAQ. The V end was cut by 0 bases, the J end by 6 bases, with 15 bases between. CDR3 bases: TGTGCCAGCAGCTTAGCCCCAGCGGCTAGGAGCAATGAGCAGTTCTTC. Residues: CASSLAPAARSNEQFF.

This clone has at least ten counts. The rearrangement links TRBV9 to TRBJ2-7; 7 nucleotides align to TRBD2. The germline V gene encodes CDR1 SGDLS and CDR2 YYNGEE. Trimming took 6 bases from V and 2 from J; bases not matched to a gene: 11. The CDR3 length is 15 residues. The DNA for the CDR3 is TGTGCCAGCACCGAGGGCCCCGGGGGGACCTACGAGCAGTACTTC. Its translation: CASTEGPGGTYEQYF.

The chain carries TRBV27 and TRBJ2-1; possibly TRBD1 for D (5 bases). Per germline, CDR1 MNHEY and CDR2 SMNVEV (reference sequence). There are 17 residues in the CDR3. Trimming cost V 5 bases and J 5 bases, with 22 bases left between them. CDR3 DNA sequence: TGTGCCAGCAGTCACTTATTCAGGGCTATAGGGGACAATGAGCAGTTCTTC. Its protein is CASSHLFRAIGDNEQFF.

The table lists this clone with a few counts. The chain couples TRBV5-4 to TRBJ1-2, with 7 bases lining up with TRBD1. The CDR3 has 15 residues. With 4 bases clipped from V and 4 bases from J, the junction kept 10 bases outside the gene matches. Germline values: CDR1 SGHNT, CDR2 YYREEE (reference sequence). CDR3 loop: CASSDDREARYGYTF. The CDR3 DNA is TGTGCCAGCAGCGACGACAGGGAAGCCCGCTATGGCTACACCTTC.

This clone has more than one count but fewer than ten. The CDR3 spells CASSPWTGGTGELFF. DNA of the CDR3: TGTGCCAGCAGCCCCTGGACAGGGGGCACCGGGGAGCTGTTTTTT. The rearrangement joins TRBV9 to TRBJ2-2; 10 bases are a match to TRBD1. Trimming at V came to 4 bases and at J to 4 bases, leaving 4 bases not matched to a gene. The V gene's germline CDR1 is SGDLS and CDR2 YYNGEE. The CDR3 extends over 15 amino acids.

This chain joins TRBV11-2 and TRBJ2-5; 10 positions agree with TRBD2. The CDR3 has 16 amino acids. The germline V gene encodes CDR1 SGHAT and CDR2 FQNNGV. V gave up 5 bases and J gave up 6 bases; unmatched junction bases: 12. The DNA of the CDR3 is TGTGCCAGCAGCACCTCTAGCGGGGGAACCGTAAAGACCCAGTACTTC. Residues: CASSTSSGGTVKTQYF. Looking up the rest from reference TRBV11-2 and TRBJ2-5 gives the full variable domain: EAGVAQSPRYKIIEKRQSVAFWCNPISGHATLYWYQQILGQGPKLLIQFQNNGVVDDSQLPKDRFSAERLKGVDSTLKIQPAKLEDSAVYLCASSTSSGGTVKTQYFGPGTRLLVL.

The V gene is TRBV9, the J gene TRBJ2-6, with D perhaps TRBD1 or TRBD2 (5 bases each). The CDR3 totals 16 residues. In germline, CDR1 is SGDLS, CDR2 YYNGEE. V lost 4 bases, J lost 0 bases, and 11 bases lay in between. CDR3 loop: CASSPGTPSGANVLTF. CDR3 nucleotide sequence: TGTGCCAGCAGCCCAGGGACCCCCTCTGGGGCCAACGTCCTGACTTTC.

This clone showed up many times. The CDR3 sequence: CASRDRGGTEAFF. In nucleotides, the CDR3 is TGTGCCAGTAGGGACAGGGGAGGGACTGAAGCTTTCTTT. The chain couples TRBV19 to TRBJ1-1; the match to TRBD1 covers 9 bases. The CDR3 sequence is 13 residues long. The junction had 4 bases not matched to a gene; V was cut back by 6 bases and J by 5 bases. Looked up from germline, CDR1 is LNHDA and CDR2 is SQIVND (reference sequence).

J is TRBJ1-1 and V is TRBV7-6; D call uncertain. Germline V gene data show CDR1 as SGHVS and CDR2 as FNYEAQ. The CDR3 has 15 residues. V lost 3 bases to trimming and J lost 0 bases, with 11 bases between them. CDR3: CASSFSGEMNTEAFF. The CDR3 bases are TGTGCCAGCAGCTTTTCTGGAGAGATGAACACTGAAGCTTTCTTT.

There are a few counts of this clone. This chain joins TRBV11-2 and TRBJ2-7, with 7 bases matching TRBD2. Germline lookup yields CDR1 SGHAT and CDR2 FQNNGV. The CDR3 runs to 13 residues. V gave up 5 bases and J gave up 6 bases; unmatched junction bases: 7. The CDR3 spells CASSPGGATEQYF. CDR3 sequence (DNA): TGTGCCAGCAGCCCGGGGGGTGCGACCGAGCAGTACTTC.

This clone was seen a handful of times. The V and J genes are TRBV6-5 and TRBJ2-1; D gene ambiguous. The CDR3 totals 13 residues. Germline loops: CDR1 MNHEY, CDR2 SVGAGI. V gave up 4 bases and J gave up 10 bases, with 14 bases separating them. The CDR3 DNA sequence: TGTGCCAGCAGTTTTGGGCCCCGTAGGGAGCAGTTCTTC. It specifies CASSFGPRREQFF.

This clone was seen ten or more times. The chain links TRBV29-1 to TRBJ2-3; possible D gene TRBD2, 5 bases. Per the germline V gene, CDR1 is SQVTM and CDR2 is ANQGSEA. V was shortened by 2 bases and J by 2 bases, with 8 bases between the two germline ends. CDR3 length: 13 amino acids. The CDR3 protein is CSVELANTDTQYF. Written as DNA, the CDR3 is TGCAGCGTTGAACTAGCTAACACAGATACGCAGTATTTT.

This clone showed up just a few times. The V gene is TRBV2, the J gene TRBJ2-3, with D possibly TRBD2 on 5 matching bases. This CDR3 comprises 16 residues. Germline lookup yields CDR1 SNHLY and CDR2 FYNNEI. Trimming cost V 4 bases and J 6 bases, with 20 bases left between them. The CDR3 DNA is TGTGCCAGCAGTGCAATGATGGGCCCGAGGGCGGATACGCAGTATTTT. This gives the protein CASSAMMGPRADTQYF.